What follows are 23 T cell receptor beta chains derived from one specimen sequenced in a study of CD8+ T cells in alopecia areata. The sequencing template was cDNA reverse transcribed from extracted RNA. Some clones are missing from TCRdb's copy, which holds only in-frame ones; the method was immunoSEQ multiplex PCR. The table shows 150,000 to 200,000 clones, with 65% to 75% occurring only once. Sequencing used CD8+ T cells sorted from blood, obtained at week 0. These receptors originate from a human donor with alopecia areata.

This sequence joins TRBV4-1 and TRBJ2-1; 12 bases fit TRBD2. CDR3 length equals 16 residues. Losses at the gene ends were 4 bases for V and 4 bases for J; bases not matched to a gene: 5. The V gene's germline CDR1 is MGHRA and CDR2 YSYEKL. The CDR3 protein is CASSPKGLAGYNEQFF. CDR3 nucleotides: TGCGCCAGCAGCCCAAAAGGACTAGCGGGGTACAATGAGCAGTTCTTC.

This chain joins TRBV4-1 and TRBJ2-5; D remains ambiguous. CDR1 and CDR2 (germline): MGHRA, YSYEKL. This CDR3 contains 12 residues. V was shortened by 1 base and J by 5 bases, with 5 bases between the two germline ends. The CDR3, as DNA: TGCGCCAGCAGCCAAGGACCCGAGACCCAGTACTTC. Its translation: CASSQGPETQYF.

With regard to this clone: A read error may account for a junction end that differs from germline. J is TRBJ2-3 and V is TRBV13; TRBD2 agrees at 9 bases. The CDR3 is 15 residues long. In germline, CDR1 is PRHDT, CDR2 FYEKMQ (reference sequence). CDR3 region: CASSRSSGGTDTQYF. The CDR3 nucleotides are TGCGCCAGCAGCCGATCTAGCGGGGGCACAGATACGCAGTATTTT.

This sequence joins TRBV4-1 and TRBJ2-2; no clear D gene. The CDR3 loop spans 14 amino acids. Between the trimmed V and J ends, which lost 1 base and 6 bases, there was a span of 9 bases. Germline V gives CDR1 MGHRA, CDR2 YSYEKL. The CDR3 region has the DNA TGCGCCAGCAGCCAAGTAGAGAGATCCGGGGAGCTGTTTTTT. This codes for CASSQVERSGELFF.

The chain has TRBV7-9 and TRBJ2-3; D not certain. V dropped 5 bases and J dropped 4 bases, with 19 bases sitting between them. This CDR3 region has 16 residues. In germline, CDR1 is SEHNR, CDR2 FQNEAQ (reference sequence). The CDR3 coding sequence is TGTGCCAGCAGCAAAATGGGCCGCCCTCAGGCAGATACGCAGTATTTT. It codes for CASSKMGRPQADTQYF.

The rearrangement uses TRBV5-1 and TRBJ2-5; 10 nucleotides align to TRBD2. CDR3 length equals 17 residues. The J segment lost 5 bases and the V segment lost 6 bases, leaving 16 bases of the junction unmatched. The germline gives CDR1 SGHRS, CDR2 YFSETQ. The CDR3 here is CASKYPPLAGADETQYF. CDR3 nucleotides: TGCGCCAGCAAATACCCACCTCTAGCGGGGGCGGATGAGACCCAGTACTTC.

The chain uses TRBV30 and TRBJ2-2, with 7 positions matching TRBD1. Trimming at V came to 1 base and at J to 0 bases, leaving 2 bases not matched to a gene. There are 15 residues in the CDR3. Germline CDR1 and CDR2: GTSNPN and SVGIG (reference sequence). Written as DNA, the CDR3 is TGTGCCTGGAGTGCGGGGACAGCGAACACCGGGGAGCTGTTTTTT. It specifies CAWSAGTANTGELFF.

The V gene is TRBV5-1, the J gene TRBJ2-1; D assignment may be TRBD1 or TRBD2 (5 bases each). Germline CDR1 SGHRS, CDR2 YFSETQ. CDR3 length: 14 residues. V shed 1 base and J shed 7 bases, with 12 bases lying between them. The CDR3 nucleotides read TGCGCCAGCAGCTTGCCAGGGACGGGGAATGAGCAGTTCTTC. Translating it yields CASSLPGTGNEQFF.

In this sample, this clone turned up a few times. The chain carries TRBV6-5 and TRBJ2-5; TRBD2 agrees at 7 bases. The CDR3 sequence is 15 residues long. V lost 0 bases and J lost 1; bases outside the gene matches: 2. Germline CDR1 and CDR2: MNHEY and SVGAGI. The CDR3 here is CASSYSERGQETQYF. For the CDR3, the DNA is TGTGCCAGCAGTTACTCGGAGCGGGGCCAAGAGACCCAGTACTTC.

V and J are TRBV19 and TRBJ1-5; no firm D call. This CDR3 has 14 amino acids. CDR1 LNHDA and CDR2 SQIVND come from the germline V gene (reference sequence). Trimming shortened V by 4 bases and J by 0 bases, and 7 bases separated the two germline ends. CDR3 in amino acids: CASSTPRSNQPQHF. The CDR3 DNA reads as TGTGCCAGTAGTACTCCTCGTAGCAATCAGCCCCAGCATTTT.

The V gene is TRBV5-1, the J gene TRBJ2-2; the D gene could be TRBD1 or TRBD2 (5 bases each). The V end was cut by 4 bases, the J end by 10 bases, with 20 bases between. Germline lookup yields CDR1 SGHRS and CDR2 YFSETQ. CDR3 size: 15 residues. In DNA, the CDR3 is TGCGCCAGCAGCCGAAATGAGGGACCCAGGGTGGAGCTGTTTTTT. It is translated as CASSRNEGPRVELFF.

The chain links TRBV4-1 to TRBJ2-5, with D perhaps TRBD2 (6 bases). The CDR3 sequence is 15 residues long. Trimming removed 3 bases from V and 1 base from J, with 12 bases in between. The germline V gene has CDR1 MGHRA and CDR2 YSYEKL. CDR3 nucleotides: TGCGCCAGCAGCCAGCACGGCGGGGTCCAAGAGACCCAGTACTTC. This codes for CASSQHGGVQETQYF.

This clone was observed a handful of times. The CDR3 here is CAWRTSGTYEQYF. CDR3 DNA: TGTGCCTGGAGGACTAGCGGGACTTACGAGCAGTACTTC. This rearrangement joins TRBV30 to TRBJ2-7; 11 bases are a match to TRBD2. The CDR3 covers 13 residues. Per the germline V gene, CDR1 is GTSNPN and CDR2 is SVGIG (reference sequence). V shed 3 bases, J shed 4 bases, and the junction held 2 bases outside the gene matches.

The chain is built from TRBV2 and TRBJ1-2; 7 bases map to TRBD1. V trimming: 6 bases; J trimming: 4 bases; junction bases outside the gene matches: 2. CDR1 and CDR2 (germline): SNHLY, FYNNEI. This CDR3 is 12 amino acids long. The CDR3 here is CASSPGGYGYTF. DNA for the CDR3: TGTGCCAGCAGCCCAGGGGGCTATGGCTACACCTTC.

The V call is TRBV13, the J call TRBJ1-1, with D hard to call. CDR1 is PRHDT, CDR2 FYEKMQ, per germline (reference sequence). This CDR3 spans 15 amino acids. V was clipped by 1 base and J by 4 bases, with 13 bases between them. The CDR3 loop reads CASSLAVRRGTEAFF. CDR3 nucleotides: TGTGCCAGCAGCTTAGCTGTCAGACGGGGCACTGAAGCTTTCTTT.

The genes are TRBV29-1 and TRBJ2-1; the D call may be TRBD1 or TRBD2 (5 bases each). Per germline, CDR1 SQVTM and CDR2 ANQGSEA. Trimming took 5 bases from V and 3 from J, leaving 14 bases between them. This CDR3 spans 14 amino acids. As DNA, the CDR3 is TGCAGCGTTCGCCCGGGGACCGTCTACAATGAGCAGTTCTTC. This encodes CSVRPGTVYNEQFF.

The rearrangement links TRBV29-1 to TRBJ1-2, with D possibly matching TRBD1 (5 bases). The CDR3 has 16 amino acids. V lost 7 bases, J lost 0 bases, and 21 bases lay in between. CDR1 and CDR2 from the germline V gene are SQVTM and ANQGSEA. The CDR3 region has the DNA TGCAGCGCTAAAGCCATAGGGACGGAAGCTAACTATGGCTACACCTTC. It specifies CSAKAIGTEANYGYTF.

The chain combines TRBV6-6 with TRBJ1-5; possible D gene TRBD1, 5 bases. CDR1 MNHNY and CDR2 SVGAGI come from the germline V gene (reference sequence). The CDR3 is 13 residues long. The germline V and J ends were trimmed by 0 bases and 5 bases, with 5 bases remaining between them. As DNA, the CDR3 is TGTGCCAGCAGTTACTCGGGGCATCAGCCCCAGCATTTT. It yields the protein CASSYSGHQPQHF.

The J gene is TRBJ1-2, the V gene TRBV19, with 10 bases matching TRBD1. With V trimmed by 9 bases and J by 8 bases, 27 bases remained unmatched. CDR3 length: 19 residues. CDR1 LNHDA and CDR2 SQIVND come from the germline V gene (reference sequence). In nucleotides, the CDR3 is TGTGCCAGAATTCACGACCACCGGGACAGGGGTGTGAGGCTAATAGGCTACACCTTC. Protein: CARIHDHRDRGVRLIGYTF. The full variable domain, in which reference TRBV19 and TRBJ1-2 provide the parts outside the CDR3, is DGGITQSPKYLFRKEGQNVTLSCEQNLNHDAMYWYRQDPGQGLRLIYYSQIVNDFQKGDIAEGYSVSREKKESFPLTVTSAQKNPTAFYLCARIHDHRDRGVRLIGYTFGSGTRLTVV.

The chain joins TRBV7-9 to TRBJ2-7, with 9 bases lining up with TRBD1. The germline gives CDR1 SEHNR, CDR2 FQNEAQ (reference sequence). The length of the CDR3 is 16 residues. Germline trimming cut 5 bases from V and 0 bases from J; bases unmatched to any gene: 8. The CDR3 here is CASSPPGQGPSYEQYF. The CDR3 DNA reads TGTGCCAGCAGCCCTCCGGGACAGGGCCCCTCCTACGAGCAGTACTTC.

The chain uses TRBV29-1 and TRBJ2-2, with D hard to call. The germline V gene encodes CDR1 SQVTM and CDR2 ANQGSEA. The V end was cut by 4 bases, the J end by 0 bases, with 6 bases between. The CDR3 loop spans 13 amino acids. Here the CDR3 reads CSVVSPNTGELFF. Written as DNA, the CDR3 is TGCAGCGTTGTTTCTCCGAACACCGGGGAGCTGTTTTTT.

This clone has more than one count but fewer than ten. The J gene is TRBJ1-2, the V gene TRBV19; no clear D. Germline V gene sequence: CDR1 LNHDA, CDR2 SQIVND (reference sequence). The ends were cut back, 9 bases at V and 4 bases at J, with 12 bases in the middle. The length of the CDR3 is 12 residues. This chain's CDR3 is CASAIGGYGYTF. The CDR3 DNA sequence: TGTGCCAGCGCGATTGGCGGCTATGGCTACACCTTC. Combining the CDR3 with reference TRBV19 and TRBJ1-2 gives the whole variable domain DGGITQSPKYLFRKEGQNVTLSCEQNLNHDAMYWYRQDPGQGLRLIYYSQIVNDFQKGDIAEGYSVSREKKESFPLTVTSAQKNPTAFYLCASAIGGYGYTFGSGTRLTVV.

This clone was picked up a small number of times. V is TRBV7-2 and J is TRBJ2-7; 10 bases are shared with TRBD2. The trim removed 1 base at V and 3 bases at J, leaving 3 bases unmatched. The CDR3 length is 15 residues. CDR1 is SGHTA, CDR2 FQGNSA, per germline. This chain's CDR3 is CASSLGSGGNYEQYF. The CDR3 DNA is TGTGCCAGCAGCTTAGGTAGCGGGGGGAACTACGAGCAGTACTTC.